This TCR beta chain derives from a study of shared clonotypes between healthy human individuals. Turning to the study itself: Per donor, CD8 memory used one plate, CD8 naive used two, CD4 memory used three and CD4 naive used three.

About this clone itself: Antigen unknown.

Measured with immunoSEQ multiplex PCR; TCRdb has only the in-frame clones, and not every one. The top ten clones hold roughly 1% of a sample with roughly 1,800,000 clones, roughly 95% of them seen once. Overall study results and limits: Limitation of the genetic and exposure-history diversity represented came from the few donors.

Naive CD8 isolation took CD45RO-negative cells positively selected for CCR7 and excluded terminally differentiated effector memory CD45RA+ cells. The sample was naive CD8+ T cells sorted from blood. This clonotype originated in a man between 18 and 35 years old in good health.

The CDR3 region has the DNA TGTGCCAGCCAACAGGGGCTGGCTGGAAACACCATATATTTT. Protein sequence: CASQQGLAGNTIYF. This sequence joins TRBV10-3 and TRBJ1-3; TRBD1 aligns across 7 bases. The CDR3 has 14 amino acids. The J segment lost 2 bases and the V segment lost 10 bases, leaving 8 bases of the junction unmatched. CDR1 is ENHRY, CDR2 SYGVKD, per germline.